This T cell receptor beta chain was captured by sequencing in a study of blood T cell dynamics during melanoma immunotherapy. The wider study: First-line therapy was either pembrolizumab or nivolumab with ipilimumab for metastatic melanoma.

The table came from immunoSEQ multiplex PCR; TCRdb's copy has only in-frame clones and leaves some out. Of about 7,600 clones in the sample, 85% are singletons; the top ten hold roughly 5.2%. CDR1 is SGHTA, CDR2 FQGTGA, per germline. After removal of 0 bases from V and 4 bases from J, the junction contained 2 bases not matched to a gene. The CDR3 has 14 residues. The time point here: week 3, after first cycle of checkpoint inhibitor. Blood was drawn before treatment and at week 3 after checkpoint blockade. Prior systemic cancer therapy, immunosuppressant use and other active malignancies excluded patients.

This TCR derives from a human donor with melanoma. The chain links TRBV7-3 to TRBJ1-1; 7 bases agree with TRBD1. The material sequenced was blood, taken from a patient treated with checkpoint blockade. CDR3 nucleotides: TGTGCCAGCAGCTTAACGAGGGACAGCACTGAAGCTTTCTTT. This encodes CASSLTRDSTEAFF. Combining the CDR3 with reference TRBV7-3 and TRBJ1-1 gives the whole variable domain GAGVSQTPSNKVTEKGKYVELRCDPISGHTALYWYRQSLGQGPEFLIYFQGTGAADDSGLPNDRFFAVRPEGSVSTLKIQRTERGDSAVYLCASSLTRDSTEAFFGQGTRLTVV.